These 22 T cell receptor beta chains share one sample of origin, sequenced in a study of shared clonotypes between healthy human individuals. TCRdb's copy holds only in-frame clones and misses some; the assay was immunoSEQ multiplex PCR. The data show 650,000 to 800,000 clones, 55% to 80% seen once. Sequencing was done on a sample of memory CD4+ T cells sorted from blood. As for subset: CD45RA-negative fraction. The receptors originated from a woman aged 25 to 39 in good health.

In DNA form, the CDR3 reads TGTGCCAGCAGACTCACATCAGTCGATTCACCCCTCCACTTT. Translation gives CASRLTSVDSPLHF. The chain uses TRBV28 and TRBJ1-6, with D unresolved. V was cut by 6 bases and J by 8 bases, with 14 bases left in between. Germline V lookup: CDR1 MDHEN, CDR2 SYDVKM. This CDR3 comprises 14 residues.

The chain uses TRBV28 and TRBJ2-3; 7 nucleotides line up with TRBD2. This CDR3 has 16 residues. With 5 bases clipped from V and 2 bases from J, the junction kept 10 bases outside the gene matches. Per the germline V gene, CDR1 is MDHEN and CDR2 is SYDVKM. Here the CDR3 reads CASSPARAGATDTQYF. The CDR3 DNA reads as TGTGCCAGCAGTCCGGCGAGGGCGGGAGCCACAGATACGCAGTATTTT.

This chain joins TRBV6-4 and TRBJ1-3; D uncertain. V was pared by 2 bases and J by 5 bases, with 16 bases between. CDR3 size: 16 residues. CDR1 is MRHNA and CDR2 is SNTAGT in the germline V gene. The CDR3: CASSDPCGHVRNTIYF. CDR3 DNA: TGTGCCAGCAGTGACCCGTGCGGGCACGTGAGAAACACCATATATTTT.

This chain connects TRBV27 to TRBJ1-1; no clear D. The CDR3 loop spans 15 amino acids. Per the germline V gene, CDR1 is MNHEY and CDR2 is SMNVEV (reference sequence). The V and J ends lost 2 bases and 4 bases respectively, with 14 bases between them. The CDR3 nucleotides are TGTGCCAGCAGTTTAGGGTCGTCAGGTTCCACTGAAGCTTTCTTT. This encodes CASSLGSSGSTEAFF.

This clone was observed at least ten times. The chain has TRBV2 and TRBJ2-7; D remains ambiguous. From germline, CDR1 is SNHLY and CDR2 FYNNEI. The CDR3 is made up of 14 amino acids. Trimming took off 4 bases at V and 3 bases at J, with 13 bases between the two ends. This CDR3 reads CASSGELSYYEQYF. Here the CDR3 DNA reads TGTGCCAGCAGTGGGGAACTATCGTACTACGAGCAGTACTTC.

The chain has TRBV29-1 and TRBJ1-1; D ambiguous. CDR3 length equals 12 residues. Trimming took 5 bases from V and 0 from J, leaving 7 bases between them. Germline CDR1 SQVTM, CDR2 ANQGSEA. Here the CDR3 DNA reads TGCAGCGTTTTCTCCATGAACACTGAAGCTTTCTTT. Its translation is CSVFSMNTEAFF.

This chain joins TRBV15 and TRBJ2-1; no firm D call. Germline CDR1 reads LNHNV; CDR2 reads YYDKDF (reference sequence). The CDR3 spans 18 residues. Trimming stripped 0 bases from V and 8 bases from J, with 23 bases between. The DNA of the CDR3 is TGTGCCACCAGCAGAGATGCGCCAATGTGGAACCGTATGGATGAGCAGTTCTTC. As protein: CATSRDAPMWNRMDEQFF.

The chain links TRBV5-1 to TRBJ2-7, with 15 bases matching TRBD2. V shed 4 bases, J shed 6 bases, and the junction held 8 bases outside the gene matches. The CDR3 has 16 amino acids. CDR1 and CDR2 from the germline V gene are SGHRS and YFSETQ. The CDR3 region has the DNA TGCGCCAGCAGCCAACAGGGACTAGCGGGAGGAGGCGAGCAGTACTTC. Its translation: CASSQQGLAGGGEQYF.

This clone was counted only a few times. The rearrangement links TRBV9 to TRBJ2-3; D not certain. Trimming left V 0 bases short and J 5 bases short, with 7 bases between. Germline assignment: CDR1 SGDLS and CDR2 YYNGEE. The CDR3 covers 13 residues. The CDR3 here is CASSVAMGDTQYF. The DNA for the CDR3 is TGTGCCAGCAGCGTAGCGATGGGAGATACGCAGTATTTT.

CDR3: CASSGWTSRDNEQFF. The CDR3 DNA reads as TGCGCCAGCAGCGGATGGACTAGCAGAGACAATGAGCAGTTCTTC. The V gene is TRBV5-1, the J gene TRBJ2-1; 8 positions match TRBD2. The CDR3 totals 15 residues. V shed 4 bases, J shed 5 bases, and the junction held 8 bases outside the gene matches. Germline assignment: CDR1 SGHRS and CDR2 YFSETQ.

The chain couples TRBV5-6 to TRBJ1-1; 8 nucleotides line up with TRBD1. The germline gives CDR1 SGHDT, CDR2 YYEEEE. The CDR3 has 14 residues. Losses at the gene ends were 4 bases for V and 5 bases for J; bases not matched to a gene: 7. This CDR3 is CASSGAGGNTEAFF. The DNA of the CDR3 is TGTGCCAGCAGCGGAGCAGGGGGCAATACTGAAGCTTTCTTT.

This clone was counted only a few times. The chain has TRBV5-4 and TRBJ2-7; TRBD2 agrees at 13 bases. The CDR3 contains 16 residues. Trimming at V came to 2 bases and at J to 6 bases, leaving 8 bases not matched to a gene. CDR1 SGHNT and CDR2 YYREEE come from the germline V gene (reference sequence). The CDR3 loop reads CASSFRTSGRIAEQYF. The DNA for the CDR3 is TGTGCCAGCAGCTTCAGGACTAGCGGGAGAATTGCCGAGCAGTACTTC.

The chain employs TRBV6-6 and TRBJ1-4, with D unclear. Germline V gene data show CDR1 as MNHNY and CDR2 as SVGAGI (reference sequence). The CDR3 contains 12 residues. With 6 bases removed from V and 5 bases from J, the gap between germline ends came to 7 bases. The chain's CDR3 is CASRTVNEKLFF. CDR3 bases: TGTGCCAGCAGGACGGTGAATGAAAAACTGTTTTTT.

The table lists this clone with a few counts. The rearrangement links TRBV5-4 to TRBJ2-7; D is unresolved. This CDR3 region has 13 residues. Per germline, CDR1 SGHNT and CDR2 YYREEE (reference sequence). Deletions cut 10 bases from V and 0 bases from J, with 14 bases between. The CDR3 DNA sequence: TGTGCCTCCTCGAGGACGGGCTCCTACGAGCAGTACTTC. Translated, it gives CASSRTGSYEQYF.

The chain uses TRBV28 and TRBJ2-7; no definite D call. V lost 8 bases and J 2 bases, leaving 10 bases between the germline ends. Germline values: CDR1 MDHEN, CDR2 SYDVKM. CDR3 length: 12 amino acids. In DNA, the CDR3 is TGTGCCAGCCGTGCGGAAACCTACGAGCAGTACTTC. Translation gives CASRAETYEQYF.

The rearrangement uses TRBV5-4 and TRBJ2-1; D gene unclear. V was shortened by 1 base and J by 4 bases, with 12 bases between the two germline ends. The germline CDR1 and CDR2 sequences are SGHNT and YYREEE (reference sequence). The CDR3 runs 15 residues. In DNA, the CDR3 is TGTGCCAGCAGCTTGTCTCGACCACTGTACAATGAGCAGTTCTTC. This translates into CASSLSRPLYNEQFF.

V usage is TRBV21-1 and J usage is TRBJ1-5; the table names TRBD1, a call not compared with the DNA. TRBV21-1 represents a pseudogene. The length of the CDR3 is 17 residues. Written as DNA, the CDR3 is TGTGCCAGCAGCAAAGCTGCGAGGGTCCGGCAGGGGGAGCCCCAGCATTTT. Its protein product is CASSKAARVRQGEPQHF.

In regard to this clone: The sample holds other DNA sequences that translate to the same CDR3. The gene calls are TRBV5-1 and TRBJ2-1; D gene uncertain. CDR3 length: 12 residues. Trimming removed 0 bases from V and 6 bases from J, with 4 bases in between. Germline CDR1 is SGHRS and CDR2 is YFSETQ. The CDR3, as DNA: TGCGCCAGCAGCTTGGCTTCCAATGAGCAGTTCTTC. Translating gives CASSLASNEQFF.

The rearrangement uses TRBV6-1 and TRBJ2-7; 7 nucleotides match TRBD2. CDR3 length: 15 amino acids. CDR1 and CDR2 (germline): MNHNS, SASEGT. Germline trimming cut 9 bases from V and 6 bases from J; bases unmatched to any gene: 17. This CDR3 reads CASRKGREAQVEQYF. The CDR3 nucleotides read TGTGCCAGTAGAAAGGGGAGGGAGGCCCAGGTCGAGCAGTACTTC.

J is TRBJ2-2 and V is TRBV5-1, with D perhaps TRBD1 (5 bases). CDR3 length equals 16 residues. From germline, CDR1 is SGHRS and CDR2 YFSETQ. V was clipped by 2 bases and J by 1 base, with 12 bases between them. This CDR3 is CASSFRGPQNTGELFF. CDR3 DNA sequence: TGCGCCAGCAGCTTTAGGGGCCCTCAGAACACCGGGGAGCTGTTTTTT.

V is TRBV19 and J is TRBJ1-5; no clear D gene. The germline V gene has CDR1 LNHDA and CDR2 SQIVND (reference sequence). The CDR3 is made up of 17 amino acids. The V end lost 5 bases, the J end lost 0 bases, and 17 bases lay between the germline ends. The CDR3 here is CASSDRTSSDSNQPQHF. In nucleotides, the CDR3 is TGTGCCAGTAGTGACCGAACCTCCTCCGATAGCAATCAGCCCCAGCATTTT.

The rearrangement links TRBV6-5 to TRBJ1-4; no clear D. Germline CDR1 reads MNHEY; CDR2 reads SVGAGI. The CDR3 runs to 14 residues. Trimming took off 6 bases at V and 0 bases at J, with 8 bases between the two ends. CDR3 loop: CASRLEATNEKLFF. The CDR3 DNA reads TGTGCCAGCAGGCTAGAAGCAACTAATGAAAAACTGTTTTTT.